A single TCR beta chain is shown here with its context. This entry comes from a study of blood T cell repertoires in COVID-19. As for the study in general: Material from acute and convalescent COVID-19 was sourced from the United States, Italy and Spain. Nucleic acid was either cDNA or gDNA, and it came from T cells, B-cell-depleted T cells, or PBMCs.

In the original workflow: Reference gene primer amplification gave estimated nucleated cell counts. The repertoire was sequenced with immunoSEQ multiplex PCR; TCRdb's copy has only in-frame clones and lacks some. D and trimming come from the DNA, and the V and J calls and clone size come from that table. This table has 55,000 to 75,000 clones, 90% appearing once. The CDR3 spans 13 residues. Trimming left V 4 bases short and J 4 bases short, with 8 bases between. Germline values: CDR1 SGHNT, CDR2 YENEEA. The sequence came from a man in his 60s with acute or convalescent COVID-19. The V gene is TRBV11-3, the J gene TRBJ2-1; D ambiguous. Sequencing was carried out using peripheral blood. The CDR3 is CASSSQPYNEQFF. The CDR3 DNA reads TGTGCCAGCAGCTCACAGCCTTACAATGAGCAGTTCTTC.